A selection of T cell receptor beta chains follows, all from one sample in a study of cytomegalovirus exposure and HLA in healthy donors. The repertoire was sequenced with immunoSEQ multiplex PCR; TCRdb's copy has only in-frame clones and lacks some. The data contain approximately 120,000 clones, roughly 78% of them seen just once; the ten biggest clones take up approximately 6%. Sequences were obtained from PBMCs. The receptors derive from a woman between 40 and 50 years old in good health and CMV-seronegative. Each CDR3 is given with its conserved first and last residue. D genes are given only for firm matches. Clone size, where shown, is once, few, many, or a class for clones that have expanded.

v_call	cdr3_length	j_call	clone_size	d_call	cdr3_nt	cdr3_aa
TRBV5-5	15	TRBJ2-7	NA	TRBD2	TGTGCCAGCAGCTTGGGACTAGCGGTGGAATCCGAGCAGTACTTC	CASSLGLAVESEQYF
TRBV28	13	TRBJ1-2	few	TRBD1	TGTGCCAGCAGTTCGGGACAGGGTTCTGGCTACACCTTC	CASSSGQGSGYTF
TRBV6-4	15	TRBJ2-3	NA	TRBD1	TGTGCCAGCAGTGCCGGGACAGGGGGCACAGATACGCAGTATTTT	CASSAGTGGTDTQYF
TRBV6-1	17	TRBJ2-3	NA	NA	TGTGCCAGCAGTGAACGTCGGGGAAGTCTAGCTGTGGGTACGCAGTATTTT	CASSERRGSLAVGTQYF
TRBV7-2	14	TRBJ2-2	NA	TRBD2	TGTGCCAGCAGCTTAGGACTAGCGGACGGGGAGCTGTTTTTT	CASSLGLADGELFF
TRBV9	14	TRBJ1-1	NA	NA	TGTGCCAGCAGCCTCGGGACACTGAACACTGAAGCTTTCTTT	CASSLGTLNTEAFF
TRBV19	14	TRBJ1-1	NA	TRBD1	TGTGCCAGTAAGAGGGGGCCAGGGAACACTGAAGCTTTCTTT	CASKRGPGNTEAFF
TRBV5-4	12	TRBJ1-1	NA	NA	TGTGCCAGCAGCTCCCGGGAGGGCGGAGCTTTCTTT	CASSSREGGAFF
TRBV19	13	TRBJ1-2	NA	NA	TGTGCCAGTAGTCCGACAAAACTCTATGGCTACACCTTC	CASSPTKLYGYTF
TRBV6-1	16	TRBJ2-1	NA	TRBD2	TGTGCCAGCAGTGAACGCCGGACTAGCGGGAACAATGAGCAGTTCTTC	CASSERRTSGNNEQFF
TRBV4-2	16	TRBJ1-4	NA	NA	TGTGCCAGCAGCCAAGATATGCCACTCATTAATGAAAAACTGTTTTTT	CASSQDMPLINEKLFF
TRBV7-8	13	TRBJ1-2	NA	NA	TGTGCCAGCAGCTTAGGAGGGTTCTATGGCTACACCTTC	CASSLGGFYGYTF
TRBV14	16	TRBJ2-6	few	NA	TGTGCCAGCAGCCACTTTTACCTCTCTGGGGCCAACGGCCTGACTTTC	CASSHFYLSGANGLTF
TRBV2	16	TRBJ2-2	NA	TRBD1	TGTGCCAGCAGTTCGTTAGGACAGGGGCGGACCGGGGAGCTGTTTTTT	CASSSLGQGRTGELFF
TRBV28	16	TRBJ2-3	NA	TRBD1	TGTGCCAGCAGTTTCCGACGGACAGGGTTTTTGGATACGCAGTATTTT	CASSFRRTGFLDTQYF
TRBV7-2	15	TRBJ2-3	NA	TRBD2	TGTGCCAGCAGAGGGACTAGCGGGAGTGCAGATACGCAGTATTTT	CASRGTSGSADTQYF
TRBV2	14	TRBJ2-5	once	TRBD2	TGTGCCAGCAGTGCGGCTAGCGGTCAAGAGACCCAGTACTTC	CASSAASGQETQYF
TRBV18	16	TRBJ1-6	once	TRBD1	TGTGCCAGCTCACCCATCGGACAGGGGGCATATTCACCCCTCCACTTT	CASSPIGQGAYSPLHF
TRBV28	12	TRBJ2-7	NA	NA	TGTGCCAGCAGTTTGACAGTCACCGAGCAGTACTTC	CASSLTVTEQYF
TRBV7-9	15	TRBJ1-1	once	TRBD1	TGTGCCAGCAGCTTACCCGGACAGGTCCCCACTGAAGCTTTCTTT	CASSLPGQVPTEAFF
TRBV7-2	15	TRBJ1-1	NA	NA	TGTGCCAGCAGTTGGGGGGGTGGGCCGGACACTGAAGCTTTCTTT	CASSWGGGPDTEAFF
TRBV10-2	14	TRBJ2-2	few	NA	TGCGCCAGTCCCAAAGGGGAGAACACCGGGGAGCTGTTTTTT	CASPKGENTGELFF
TRBV28	15	TRBJ2-7	NA	TRBD2	TGTGCCAGCAGTTTAGGACTAGCGGGAGTCTACGAGCAGTACTTC	CASSLGLAGVYEQYF
TRBV21-1	19	TRBJ2-1	NA	NA	TGTGCCAGCAGCAAAGGGGAACTACAGGATACGAGCTCCTACAATGAGCAGTTCTTC	CASSKGELQDTSSYNEQFF
TRBV28	15	TRBJ1-5	NA	NA	TGTGCCAGCAGGGACGGGGTGGGAGGAAATCAGCCCCAGCATTTT	CASRDGVGGNQPQHF
TRBV7-9	13	TRBJ2-5	NA	TRBD2	TGTGCCAGCAGACCGGGACTAGCAGAGACCCAGTACTTC	CASRPGLAETQYF
TRBV5-4	16	TRBJ2-1	NA	TRBD2	TGTGCCAGCAGCTTCAAACTAGCGGGACTGTACAATGAGCAGTTCTTC	CASSFKLAGLYNEQFF
TRBV4-1	18	TRBJ1-2	NA	TRBD1	TGCGCCAGCAGCCAAGGAGGTGGACAGGGGCCCCTATATGGAGGCTACACCTTC	CASSQGGGQGPLYGGYTF
TRBV5-5	16	TRBJ1-3	NA	NA	TGTGCCAGCAGCACTGGGACAACTCTATCAGGAAACACCATATATTTT	CASSTGTTLSGNTIYF
TRBV7-9	17	TRBJ2-5	NA	TRBD1	TGTTCCAGCAGCTTAGGCCGGACAGGGGGAGGCCAAGAGACCCAGTACTTC	CSSSLGRTGGGQETQYF
TRBV27	15	TRBJ2-3	once	TRBD2	TGTGCCAGCAGTTTACAGCGGGATCACCCAGATACGCAGTATTTT	CASSLQRDHPDTQYF
TRBV15	15	TRBJ1-5	NA	NA	TGTGCCACCAGCAGAGATCGGGGGGGAGGGCAGCCCCAGCATTTT	CATSRDRGGGQPQHF
TRBV2	13	TRBJ2-2	NA	NA	TGTGCCAGCAGTGGACAGCGCACCGGGGAGCTGTTTTTT	CASSGQRTGELFF
TRBV19	16	TRBJ2-7	NA	TRBD2	TGTGCCAGTAGCCCTAGGGCGGGACTAGCGGGATACGAGCAGTACTTC	CASSPRAGLAGYEQYF
TRBV29-1	13	TRBJ1-1	few	NA	TGCAGCGTTGAAGAGGGGGGGAACACTGAAGCTTTCTTT	CSVEEGGNTEAFF
TRBV19	18	TRBJ1-6	NA	NA	TGTGCCAGTAGTATTGGGGCAGTCCGTAAGAAGATTAATTCACCCCTCCACTTT	CASSIGAVRKKINSPLHF
TRBV29-1	12	TRBJ1-1	NA	TRBD1	TGCAGCGGTGACAGGGAGGACACTGAAGCTTTCTTT	CSGDREDTEAFF
TRBV28	14	TRBJ2-7	NA	TRBD1	TGTGCCAGCACCACGGACAGGGAAACCTACGAGCAGTACTTC	CASTTDRETYEQYF